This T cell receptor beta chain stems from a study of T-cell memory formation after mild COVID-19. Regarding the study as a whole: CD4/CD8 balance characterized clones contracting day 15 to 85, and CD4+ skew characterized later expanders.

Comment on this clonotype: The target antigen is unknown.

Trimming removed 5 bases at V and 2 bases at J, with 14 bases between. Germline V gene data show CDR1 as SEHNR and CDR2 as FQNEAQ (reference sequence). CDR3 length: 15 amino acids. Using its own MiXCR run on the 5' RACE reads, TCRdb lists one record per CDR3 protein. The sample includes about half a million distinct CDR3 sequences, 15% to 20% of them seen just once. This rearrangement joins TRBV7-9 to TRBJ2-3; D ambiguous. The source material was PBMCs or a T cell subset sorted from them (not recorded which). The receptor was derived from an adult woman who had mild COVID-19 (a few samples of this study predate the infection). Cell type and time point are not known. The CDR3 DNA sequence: TGTGCCAGCAGCATCCCTTGGAGCCACACAGATACGCAGTATTTT. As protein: CASSIPWSHTDTQYF.